This T cell receptor (beta chain) was identified during a study of blood T cell repertoires in COVID-19. Across the whole study: From the United States, Italy and Spain came samples of acute and convalescent COVID-19. Nucleic acid was either cDNA or gDNA, and it came from T cells, B-cell-depleted T cells, or PBMCs.

Authors' analysis steps: Amplifying reference gene primers gave estimates of nucleated cell counts. TCRdb's copy holds only in-frame clones and misses some; the assay was immunoSEQ multiplex PCR. That table supplies the V and J calls and clone size; D and trimming were determined from the DNA. The sample lists around 100,000 clones, approximately 78% seen once, with about 9.6% in the top ten. What was sequenced was peripheral blood. The source of this sequence is a man aged 55 to 70 with active or convalescent COVID-19.

The CDR3 reads CASSIPGLTNIQYF. In DNA, the CDR3 is TGTGCCAGTAGTATCCCGGGACTAACAAACATTCAGTACTTC. This rearrangement joins TRBV19 to TRBJ2-4, with 7 bases lining up with TRBD2. Germline-derived CDR1 and CDR2 are LNHDA and SQIVND (reference sequence). The CDR3 totals 14 residues. Germline trimming cut 3 bases from V and 6 bases from J; bases unmatched to any gene: 5.